The present T cell receptor (beta chain) was sequenced within a study of blood T cell repertoires in COVID-19. Methods used by the authors: Cell counts per sample came from amplifying reference gene primers. Sequenced by immunoSEQ multiplex PCR; TCRdb stores in-frame clones only, minus some. The DNA was the basis for D and trimming; V, J and clone size are from that table. The table lists approximately 62,000 clones, around 90% of them singletons. Trimming took 3 bases from V and 7 from J; bases not matched to a gene: 6. Germline-derived CDR1 and CDR2 are MGHRA and YSYEKL. This CDR3 spans 14 amino acids.

Material: peripheral blood. The genes are TRBV4-1 and TRBJ2-1; 7 nucleotides agree with TRBD2. The TCR comes from a human donor with active COVID-19. The donor label of this sample is uncertain. CDR3 nucleotides: TGCGCCAGCAGCCATCGACTAGCAGGTAATGAGCAGTTCTTC. Its protein is CASSHRLAGNEQFF.